These 3 T cell receptor beta chains originate from one sample sequenced in a study of shared clonotypes between healthy human individuals. Libraries were prepared by immunoSEQ multiplex PCR; TCRdb keeps only in-frame clonotypes and omits some of them. This repertoire shows about 2.2 million clones, just under 95% found once; its top ten account for about 1.7%. CD8 cells classed as naive were CD45RO-negative and positively selected for CCR7, excluding terminally differentiated effector memory CD45RA+ cells. The sequenced material came from naive CD8+ T cells from PBMCs. All receptors come from a man between 18 and 29 years old in good health. Some clones in this sample may be carry-over from other donors' samples.

This clone was seen only once. The chain recombines TRBV7-9 with TRBJ2-1; a possible D gene is TRBD2 (5 bases). Germline V CDR1 and CDR2: SEHNR, FQNEAQ (reference sequence). The length of the CDR3 is 14 residues. The ends were cut back, 4 bases at V and 2 bases at J, with 9 bases in the middle. CDR3 in amino acids: CASSSGRPYNEQFF. In DNA form, the CDR3 reads TGTGCCAGCAGCTCGGGGAGACCCTACAATGAGCAGTTCTTC.

This chain connects TRBV6-5 to TRBJ2-7; 10 positions match TRBD1. CDR1 MNHEY and CDR2 SVGAGI come from the germline V gene. This CDR3 is built from 15 residues. The trim removed 5 bases at V and 0 bases at J, leaving 4 bases unmatched. Here the CDR3 reads CASSRRTGGSYEQYF. CDR3 bases: TGTGCCAGCAGTCGCCGGACAGGGGGCTCCTACGAGCAGTACTTC.

The chain is built from TRBV14 and TRBJ1-2; D uncertain. Trimming shortened V by 0 bases and J by 6 bases, and 11 bases separated the two germline ends. Germline-derived CDR1 and CDR2 are SGHDN and FVKESK. This CDR3 contains 14 residues. CDR3 bases: TGTGCCAGCAGCCAAGATGACGGACTTCATGGCTACACCTTC. The encoded protein is CASSQDDGLHGYTF.